The 14 T cell receptor beta chains below all came from one sample that was sequenced in a study of technical replicates of blood from a few donors. Assay used: immunoSEQ multiplex PCR; TCRdb lists only in-frame clones, some missing. Among over 85,000 clones, about 95% were seen once, and the ten largest hold less than 0.4%. Specimen: T cells isolated from PBMCs. These receptor sequences come from a human donor in good health.

The rearrangement links TRBV7-9 to TRBJ1-4, with D tentatively TRBD1 (6 bases). The CDR3 sequence is 15 residues long. Trimming pared 3 bases from V and 0 bases from J, leaving 8 bases between. From germline, CDR1 is SEHNR and CDR2 FQNEAQ (reference sequence). CDR3 sequence: CASSFWTATNEKLFF. Here the CDR3 DNA reads TGTGCCAGCAGCTTTTGGACAGCAACTAATGAAAAACTGTTTTTT.

V usage is TRBV11-2 and J usage is TRBJ2-3; 14 bases line up with TRBD2. The length of the CDR3 is 14 residues. J was trimmed by 15 bases and V by 5 bases; bases with no gene match: 10. In germline, CDR1 is SGHAT, CDR2 FQNNGV. The CDR3 sequence is CASSPGLAGERSYF. The CDR3 DNA follows: TGTGCCAGCAGCCCGGGACTAGCGGGAGAGAGGTCCTATTTT.

The chain combines TRBV7-3 with TRBJ2-1, with D possibly being TRBD2 (5 bases). The V gene lost 2 bases and the J gene lost 6 bases, with 11 bases spanning the gap. Per germline, CDR1 SGHTA and CDR2 FQGTGA. CDR3 size: 14 residues. DNA of the CDR3: TGTGCCAGCAGCTTAGAACGGGAAATCAATGAGCAGTTCTTC. This translates into CASSLEREINEQFF.

This rearrangement joins TRBV2 to TRBJ1-2, with D perhaps TRBD1 (6 bases). Trimming left V 4 bases short and J 1 base short, with 7 bases between. The CDR3 has 13 amino acids. Per the germline V gene, CDR1 is SNHLY and CDR2 is FYNNEI. The CDR3 reads CASSVDSNYGYTF. CDR3 DNA sequence: TGTGCCAGCAGTGTGGACAGTAACTATGGCTACACCTTC.

The chain links TRBV13 to TRBJ2-5, with TRBD1 as a possible D gene (5 bases). CDR1 and CDR2 (germline): PRHDT, FYEKMQ (reference sequence). Trimming cost V 0 bases and J 5 bases, with 13 bases left between them. This CDR3 spans 15 amino acids. As DNA, the CDR3 is TGTGCCAGCAGCTTAGGATGGCAGGGAAGGGAGACCCAGTACTTC. As protein: CASSLGWQGRETQYF.

This clone occurred once. The V gene is TRBV18, the J gene TRBJ2-7; TRBD1 agrees at 11 bases. After removal of 0 bases from V and 3 bases from J, the junction contained 4 bases not matched to a gene. The CDR3 has 16 amino acids. CDR1 and CDR2 (germline): KGHSH, LQKENI. CDR3 residues: CASSPPGGQGDYEQYF. In nucleotides, the CDR3 is TGTGCCAGCTCACCACCGGGGGGACAGGGGGACTACGAGCAGTACTTC.

The chain combines TRBV6-5 with TRBJ2-5, with D unresolved. V gave up 5 bases and J gave up 4 bases, with 8 bases separating them. The CDR3 has 12 residues. The germline V gene encodes CDR1 MNHEY and CDR2 SVGAGI. The CDR3, as DNA: TGTGCCAGCAGTCGTACGGGAGAGACCCAGTACTTC. It yields the protein CASSRTGETQYF.

The chain combines TRBV27 with TRBJ1-2; 7 bases align to TRBD1. The trim removed 4 bases at V and 5 bases at J, leaving 7 bases unmatched. The CDR3 loop spans 14 amino acids. The V gene's germline CDR1 is MNHEY and CDR2 SMNVEV (reference sequence). CDR3 residues: CASSSAGTAYGYTF. The CDR3 region has the DNA TGTGCCAGCAGTTCCGCGGGGACAGCATATGGCTACACCTTC.

The chain uses TRBV5-3 and TRBJ2-3; TRBD2 matches at 7 bases. TRBV5-3 qualifies as an ORF whose function is uncertain. Germline trimming cut 7 bases from V and 4 bases from J; bases unmatched to any gene: 18. The CDR3 contains 17 residues. CDR3 coding DNA: TGTGCCAGAGGCCCCCATTTTGGCGGGAGTAAGGCAGATACGCAGTATTTT. It translates to CARGPHFGGSKADTQYF.

The rearrangement joins TRBV2 to TRBJ2-3, with a possible D match to TRBD1 (5 bases). The germline V gene has CDR1 SNHLY and CDR2 FYNNEI. The V end lost 3 bases, the J end lost 3 bases, and 10 bases lay between the germline ends. The CDR3 has 14 amino acids. The CDR3 loop reads CASSDPGITDTQYF. CDR3 nucleotide sequence: TGTGCCAGCAGTGACCCAGGGATAACAGATACGCAGTATTTT.

This clone occurred a few times. This rearrangement joins TRBV6-5 to TRBJ1-5; no firm D call. The CDR3 consists of 13 residues. The V gene's germline CDR1 is MNHEY and CDR2 SVGAGI. V was clipped by 2 bases and J by 7 bases, with 9 bases between them. The CDR3 DNA reads as TGTGCCAGCAGTTACGGGCCGGGACAGCCCCAGCATTTT. Translated, it gives CASSYGPGQPQHF.

J is TRBJ1-2 and V is TRBV11-3, with a possible D match to TRBD1 (6 bases). V lost 0 bases and J lost 8, with 7 bases in between. Looked up from germline, CDR1 is SGHNT and CDR2 is YENEEA. This CDR3 contains 12 residues. This CDR3 is CASSLDRGGYTF. In nucleotides, the CDR3 is TGTGCCAGCAGCTTAGACAGGGGAGGCTACACCTTC.

This sequence joins TRBV7-8 and TRBJ1-3; D possibly corresponds to TRBD1 (5 bases). Germline V gene lookup returns CDR1 SGHVS and CDR2 FQNEAQ. The CDR3 is made up of 16 amino acids. Trimming removed 1 base from V and 0 bases from J, with 10 bases in between. The CDR3 is CASSLGGRSSGNTIYF. The CDR3 DNA reads as TGTGCCAGCAGCTTAGGGGGCCGCTCCTCTGGAAACACCATATATTTT.

V and J are TRBV7-8 and TRBJ1-4; D possibly corresponds to TRBD1 (5 bases). This CDR3 is 16 amino acids long. Germline V lookup: CDR1 SGHVS, CDR2 FQNEAQ. V dropped 0 bases and J dropped 4 bases, with 12 bases sitting between them. The CDR3 loop reads CASSLARVPINEKLFF. CDR3 bases: TGTGCCAGCAGCTTAGCCAGGGTCCCAATTAATGAAAAACTGTTTTTT.